This TCR beta chain was captured by sequencing in a study of response to subunit inactivated influenza vaccine. General study results and limits: Authors suggested few new T cells are recruited by each seasonal influenza vaccination.

The germline gives CDR1 SNHLY, CDR2 FYNNEI. V trimming: 6 bases; J trimming: 5 bases; junction bases outside the gene matches: 10. This CDR3 is 15 amino acids long. TCRdb fed the RT-PCR reads into MiXCR, producing one record per CDR3 protein. This sample has 450,000 to 500,000 distinct CDR3 sequences, with roughly 11% found just once. As to this clonotype: Its specificity is unknown.

This chain joins TRBV2 and TRBJ2-5; 9 bases map to TRBD2. The sequencing used PBMCs from blood, collected about 40 days after vaccination. The TCR comes from a man aged 45-65 years who received an inactivated influenza vaccine. CDR3 region: CASRQPGTSWETQYF. The CDR3 coding sequence is TGTGCCAGCAGACAACCCGGGACTAGCTGGGAGACCCAGTACTTC. Filled out from reference TRBV2 and TRBJ2-5, the complete variable domain reads EPEVTQTPSHQVTQMGQEVILRCVPISNHLYFYWYRQILGQKVEFLVSFYNNEISEKSEIFDDQFSVERPDGSNFTLKIRSTKLEDSAMYFCASRQPGTSWETQYFGPGTRLLVL.